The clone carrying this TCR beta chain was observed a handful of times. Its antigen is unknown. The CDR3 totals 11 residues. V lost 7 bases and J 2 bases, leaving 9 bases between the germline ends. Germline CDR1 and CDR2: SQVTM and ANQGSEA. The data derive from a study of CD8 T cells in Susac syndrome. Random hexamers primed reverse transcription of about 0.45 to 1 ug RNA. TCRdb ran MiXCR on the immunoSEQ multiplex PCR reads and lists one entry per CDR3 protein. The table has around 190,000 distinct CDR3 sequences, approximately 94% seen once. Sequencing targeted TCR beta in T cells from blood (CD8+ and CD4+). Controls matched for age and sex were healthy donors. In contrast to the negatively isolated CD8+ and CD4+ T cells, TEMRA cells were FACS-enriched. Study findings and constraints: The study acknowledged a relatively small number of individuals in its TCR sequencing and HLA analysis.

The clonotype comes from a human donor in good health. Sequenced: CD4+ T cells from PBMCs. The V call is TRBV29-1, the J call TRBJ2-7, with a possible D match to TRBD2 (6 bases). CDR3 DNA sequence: TGCAGCGGGAGGGTTGCCTACGAGCAGTACTTC. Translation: CSGRVAYEQYF.